This TCR beta chain was identified during a study of radiotherapy plus CTLA-4 blockade in lung cancer. Some clones are missing from TCRdb's copy, which holds only in-frame ones; the method was immunoSEQ multiplex PCR. The sample lists fewer than 100,000 clones, over 80% occurring once. Notes on this clone: The antigen is undetermined.

Points from the study as a whole: Subsequent to radiotherapy plus ipilimumab, tumor-derived TCR clones underwent expansion in blood.

The ends lost 4 bases at V and 1 base at J; junction bases unmatched: 5. This CDR3 region has 16 residues. The germline V gene encodes CDR1 SGHRS and CDR2 YFSETQ. This chain links TRBV5-1 with TRBJ2-3; 11 bases line up with TRBD2. The sample consisted of peripheral blood, taken from a patient treated with radiotherapy plus ipilimumab. The receptor's source is a human donor with non-small cell lung cancer who had stable disease on radiotherapy plus ipilimumab. In DNA form, the CDR3 reads TGCGCCAGCAGCCCGGGACTAGCGGCCCGCACAGATACGCAGTATTTT. As protein: CASSPGLAARTDTQYF. Together with reference TRBV5-1 and TRBJ2-3, the CDR3 gives the full variable domain: KAGVTQTPRYLIKTRGQQVTLSCSPISGHRSVSWYQQTPGQGLQFLFEYFSETQRNKGNFPGRFSGRQFSNSRSEMNVSTLELGDSALYLCASSPGLAARTDTQYFGPGTRLTVL.